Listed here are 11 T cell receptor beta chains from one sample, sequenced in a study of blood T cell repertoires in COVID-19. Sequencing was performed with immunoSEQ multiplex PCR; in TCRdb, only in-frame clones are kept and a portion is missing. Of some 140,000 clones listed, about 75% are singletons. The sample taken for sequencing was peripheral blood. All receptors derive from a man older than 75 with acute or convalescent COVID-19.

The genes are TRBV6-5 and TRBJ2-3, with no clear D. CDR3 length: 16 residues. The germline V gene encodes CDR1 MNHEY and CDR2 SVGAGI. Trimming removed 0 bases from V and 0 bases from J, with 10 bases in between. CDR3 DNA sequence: TGTGCCAGCAGTTACTCCCCCCCGGGTAGCACAGATACGCAGTATTTT. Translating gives CASSYSPPGSTDTQYF.

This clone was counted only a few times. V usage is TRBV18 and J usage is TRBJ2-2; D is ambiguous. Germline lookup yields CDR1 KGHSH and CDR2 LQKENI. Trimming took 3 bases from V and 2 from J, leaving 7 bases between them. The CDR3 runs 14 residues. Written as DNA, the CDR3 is TGTGCCAGCTCACCTCAGGTTAACACCGGGGAGCTGTTTTTT. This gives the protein CASSPQVNTGELFF.

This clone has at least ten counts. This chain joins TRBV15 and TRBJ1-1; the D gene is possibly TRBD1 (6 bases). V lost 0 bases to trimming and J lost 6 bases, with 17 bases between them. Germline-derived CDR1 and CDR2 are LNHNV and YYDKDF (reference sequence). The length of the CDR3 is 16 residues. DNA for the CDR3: TGTGCCACCAGCAGAGATGGTGCAGGGGCCCTTCCTGAAGCTTTCTTT. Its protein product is CATSRDGAGALPEAFF.

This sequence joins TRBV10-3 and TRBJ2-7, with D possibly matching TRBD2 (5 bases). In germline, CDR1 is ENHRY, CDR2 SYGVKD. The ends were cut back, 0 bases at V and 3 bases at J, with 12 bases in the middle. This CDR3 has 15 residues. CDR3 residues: CAISESGKAGYEQYF. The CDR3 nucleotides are TGTGCCATCAGTGAGTCAGGGAAGGCGGGCTACGAGCAGTACTTC.

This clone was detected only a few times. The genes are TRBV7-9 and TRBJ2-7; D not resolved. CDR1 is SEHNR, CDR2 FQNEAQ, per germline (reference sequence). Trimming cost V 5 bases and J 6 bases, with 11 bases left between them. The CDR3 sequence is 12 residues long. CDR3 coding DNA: TGTGCCAGCAGCCCAATAACGGGCGAGCAGTACTTC. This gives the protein CASSPITGEQYF.

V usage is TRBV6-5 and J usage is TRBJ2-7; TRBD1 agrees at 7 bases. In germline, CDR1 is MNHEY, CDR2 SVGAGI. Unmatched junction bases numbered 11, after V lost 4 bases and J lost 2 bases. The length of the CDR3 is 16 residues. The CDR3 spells CASSSVVRDSTYEQYF. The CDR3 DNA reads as TGTGCCAGCAGTTCCGTAGTCCGGGACAGTACCTACGAGCAGTACTTC.

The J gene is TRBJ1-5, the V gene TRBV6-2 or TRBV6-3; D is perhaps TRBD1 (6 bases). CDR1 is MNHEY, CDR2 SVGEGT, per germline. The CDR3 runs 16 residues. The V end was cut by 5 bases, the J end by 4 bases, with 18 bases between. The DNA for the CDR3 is TGTGCCAGCAGTGCCAGAGGGATAGGGGGTAATCAGCCCCAGCATTTT. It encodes CASSARGIGGNQPQHF.

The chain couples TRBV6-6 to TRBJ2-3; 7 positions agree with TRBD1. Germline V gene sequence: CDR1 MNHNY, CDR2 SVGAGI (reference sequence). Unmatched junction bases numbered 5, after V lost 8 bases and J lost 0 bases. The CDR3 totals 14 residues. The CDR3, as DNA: TGTGCCAGCCTGGACAGGTCGAGCACAGATACGCAGTATTTT. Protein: CASLDRSSTDTQYF.

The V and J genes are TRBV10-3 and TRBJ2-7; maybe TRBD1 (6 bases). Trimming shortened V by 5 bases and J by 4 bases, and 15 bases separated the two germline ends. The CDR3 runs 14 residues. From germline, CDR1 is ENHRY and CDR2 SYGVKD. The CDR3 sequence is CAISLPGQPYEQYF. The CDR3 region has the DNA TGTGCCATCAGTTTACCGGGACAACCTTACGAGCAGTACTTC.

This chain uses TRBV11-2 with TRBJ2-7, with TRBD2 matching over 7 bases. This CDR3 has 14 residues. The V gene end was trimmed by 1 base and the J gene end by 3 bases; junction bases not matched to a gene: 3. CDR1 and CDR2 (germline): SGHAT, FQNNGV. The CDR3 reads CASSLAASGYEQYF. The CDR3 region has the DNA TGTGCCAGCAGCTTAGCCGCTAGCGGCTACGAGCAGTACTTC.

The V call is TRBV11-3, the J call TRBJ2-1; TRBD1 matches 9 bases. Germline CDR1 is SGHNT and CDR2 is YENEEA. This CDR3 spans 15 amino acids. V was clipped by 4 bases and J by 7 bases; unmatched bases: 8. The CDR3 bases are TGTGCCAGCAGCTCACCGGGACAGGGTGTAAATGAGCAGTTCTTC. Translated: CASSSPGQGVNEQFF.